The text below deals with one TCR beta chain. Here immunoSEQ multiplex PCR was the method, and the copy in TCRdb shows in-frame clones only, minus some. The table has tens of thousands of clones, 65% to 85% seen once; the top ten hold over 1.5%. The data derive from a study of OX40 agonist ivuxolimab in advanced cancers. For the study at large: Patients were dosed with the agonistic anti-OX40 (CD134) antibody ivuxolimab.

The germline gives CDR1 LNHDA, CDR2 SQIVND (reference sequence). Trimming took 7 bases from V and 10 from J, leaving 14 bases between them. The CDR3 has 13 residues. This TCR came from an adult with an advanced solid tumor such as melanoma, head and neck, liver or kidney cancer. This chain connects TRBV19 to TRBJ1-6; possibly TRBD1 for D (5 bases). The source was CD4+ or CD8+ T cells sorted from blood, collected in a trial of the OX40 agonist ivuxolimab. CDR3 coding DNA: TGTGCCAGTACCCTGGGGACTAACTCACCCCTCCACTTT. It specifies CASTLGTNSPLHF.